This TCR beta chain was identified in a study of shared clonotypes between healthy human individuals. In regard to this clone: Its antigen is not identified.

It was CD45RO-negative cells, positively selected for CCR7, that made up naive CD8 cells, with terminally differentiated effector memory CD45RA+ cells excluded. Genomic DNA belonging to each subset was distributed in equal measure over several immunoSEQ plates. Assay used: immunoSEQ multiplex PCR; TCRdb lists only in-frame clones, some missing. Of roughly 2.1 million clones in the sample, roughly 91% are singletons; the top ten hold about 1.8%. After removal of 8 bases from V and 0 bases from J, the junction contained 16 bases not matched to a gene. The CDR3 loop spans 21 amino acids. The germline CDR1 and CDR2 sequences are MNHEY and SMNVEV (reference sequence). Notes on the study in general: Clonotypes shared by all four sorted-subset donors had higher generation probabilities than non-shared clonotypes. Shared clonotypes: about 4.6% naive CD4, 3% to 3.5% naive CD8, under 2.5% memory CD4, under 0.5% memory CD8.

The rearrangement links TRBV27 to TRBJ2-2; 15 bases map to TRBD2. The sequence was collected from a man younger than 35 in good health. Some clones in this sample may be carry-over from other donors' samples. The sequenced material came from naive CD8+ T cells from PBMCs. The CDR3 DNA reads TGTGCCAGCCCCCGGACTAGCGGGAGGGATGAGTACTTCGCGAACACCGGGGAGCTGTTTTTT. This gives the protein CASPRTSGRDEYFANTGELFF.